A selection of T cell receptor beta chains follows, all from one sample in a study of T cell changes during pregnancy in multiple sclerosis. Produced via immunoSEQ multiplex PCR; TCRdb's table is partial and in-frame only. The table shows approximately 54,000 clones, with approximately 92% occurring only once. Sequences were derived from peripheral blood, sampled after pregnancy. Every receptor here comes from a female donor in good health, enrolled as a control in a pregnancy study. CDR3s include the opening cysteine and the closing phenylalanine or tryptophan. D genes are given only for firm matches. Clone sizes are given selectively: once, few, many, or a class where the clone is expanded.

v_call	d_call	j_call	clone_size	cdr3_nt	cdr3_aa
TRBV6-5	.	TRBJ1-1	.	TGTGCCAGCAGACCCCCCGCGACTGTTGAAGCTTTCTTT	CASRPPATVEAFF
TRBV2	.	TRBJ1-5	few	TGTGCCAGCAGTGTGGACTGGGGGCCCCAGCATTTT	CASSVDWGPQHF
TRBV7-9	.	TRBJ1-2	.	TGTGCCAGCAGCTTAGACCGGGGTGGCTATGGCTACACCTTC	CASSLDRGGYGYTF
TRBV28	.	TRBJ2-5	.	TGTGCCAGCAGGCCCACGGGTGTACCAGAGACCCAGTACTTC	CASRPTGVPETQYF
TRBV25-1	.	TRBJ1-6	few	TGTGCCAGCAGTCGGACAATCCCGTATAATTCACCCCTCCACTTT	CASSRTIPYNSPLHF
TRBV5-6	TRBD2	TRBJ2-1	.	TGTGCCAGCCCCCGCACTAGCGGGGACAATGAGCAGTTCTTC	CASPRTSGDNEQFF
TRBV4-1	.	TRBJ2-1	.	TGCGCCAGCAGTCAAGCGGTGCCCTACAATGAGCAGTTCTTC	CASSQAVPYNEQFF
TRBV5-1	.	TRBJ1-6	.	TGCGCCAGCAGCCAAGGAGACGGGAATTCACCCCTCCACTTT	CASSQGDGNSPLHF
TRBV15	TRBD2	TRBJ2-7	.	TGTGCCACCAGCCGTCGGACTAGCGGGAGGTCATACGAGCAGTACTTC	CATSRRTSGRSYEQYF
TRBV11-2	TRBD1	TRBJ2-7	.	TGTGCCAGCAGCAAACAGCGAACCGGGACAGGGGGCTACGAGCAGTACTTC	CASSKQRTGTGGYEQYF
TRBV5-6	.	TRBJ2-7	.	TGTGCCAGCAGCTCCTGGGGCGACGAGCAGTACTTC	CASSSWGDEQYF
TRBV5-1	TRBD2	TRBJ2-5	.	TGCGCCAGCAGCCGCGGGAGAGGAGAGACCCAGTACTTC	CASSRGRGETQYF
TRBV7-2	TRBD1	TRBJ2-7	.	TGTGCCAGCAGCTTTCCCCCGGGACAGGGGGCGGGCTACGAGCAGTACTTC	CASSFPPGQGAGYEQYF
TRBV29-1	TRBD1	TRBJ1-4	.	TGCAGCGTTCCTGCAGGGGGAGAAAAACTGTTTTTT	CSVPAGGEKLFF
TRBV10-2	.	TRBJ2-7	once	TGCGCCAGCAGTGACGAGGGCGAGCAGTACTTC	CASSDEGEQYF
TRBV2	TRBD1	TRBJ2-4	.	TGTGCCAGCGGCTTCGGACAGGGAAGGAACATTCAGTACTTC	CASGFGQGRNIQYF
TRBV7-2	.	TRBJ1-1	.	TGTGCCAGCAGCTTTGACCTCGCTCACGGGAGGCGCCCTGAAGCTTTCTTT	CASSFDLAHGRRPEAFF
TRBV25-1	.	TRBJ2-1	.	TGTGCCAGCAGTGAAGGGTCGGCGGTAAGCTCCTACAATGAGCAGTTCTTC	CASSEGSAVSSYNEQFF
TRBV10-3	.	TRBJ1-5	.	TGTGCCATCAGCTCTCCCCCCGGCAATCAGCCCCAGCATTTT	CAISSPPGNQPQHF
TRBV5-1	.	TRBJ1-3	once	TGCGCCAGCAGCACAATGGGGGGTGACTCTGGAAACACCATATATTTT	CASSTMGGDSGNTIYF
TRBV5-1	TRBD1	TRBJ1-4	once	TGCGCCAGCAGCGGCGGACAGGGGGCGGATGAAAAACTGTTTTTT	CASSGGQGADEKLFF
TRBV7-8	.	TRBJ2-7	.	TGTGCCAGCACCTTAGTCGGCGGGGCGAGCTCCTACGAGCAGTACTTC	CASTLVGGASSYEQYF